This record concerns one T cell receptor (beta chain) sequence. Deep was the level used in running the assay. TCRdb keeps only in-frame clones here, not all; method: immunoSEQ multiplex PCR. The data hold around 1.4 million clones, with 98% observed a single time. The sample belongs to a study of shared clonotypes between healthy human individuals. Looking at the study overall: A couple of women and a few men aged 18 to 49 served as donors. Researchers assigned three CD4 naive, three CD4 memory, two CD8 naive and one CD8 memory plate to each donor.

Donors were healthy HIV-negative adults without recent acute infections or vaccinations. This TCR was recovered from a man under 40 in good health. Material for sequencing was naive CD4+ T cells sorted from blood. This sample's subset: CD45RA+ positively selected.

CDR3 nucleotides: TGCGCCAGCTCACTCATCCAGGGCCGCGAGCAGTACTTC. Its translation: CASSLIQGREQYF. The gene calls are TRBV5-1 and TRBJ2-7, with D possibly being TRBD1 (5 bases). Germline V gives CDR1 SGHRS, CDR2 YFSETQ. V shed 7 bases and J shed 6 bases, with 17 bases lying between them. CDR3 size: 13 residues.